Below, one T cell receptor (beta chain) is given with its context. The antigen remains unidentified. The data originate from a study of PD-1 blockade in classical Hodgkin lymphoma. Using immunoSEQ multiplex PCR, the repertoire was profiled, and TCRdb retains in-frame clones only, with some absent. The table has about 30,000 clones, 88% seen once. Germline V gene data show CDR1 as SGHAT and CDR2 as FQNNGV. Trimming removed 5 bases at V and 8 bases at J, with 8 bases between. This CDR3 comprises 11 residues. Study-wide findings and caveats: Relapsed/refractory patients reportedly had lower baseline diversity than newly diagnosed patients.

The sample's time point: newly diagnosed, previously untreated cHL patient sample. Investigators isolated CD4+ T cells from thawed PBMCs through magnetic negative selection. The clonotype originates from a human donor with classical Hodgkin lymphoma. The sequencing sample was made of CD4+ T cells from blood. The rearrangement uses TRBV11-2 and TRBJ2-3; D perhaps matches TRBD2 (6 bases). The CDR3 nucleotides are TGTGCCAGCAGCCCCGGGGGTACGCAGTATTTT. Protein sequence: CASSPGGTQYF.